The 22 T cell receptor beta chains below were found in one sample sequenced in a study of T cell responses to AZD1222 COVID-19 vaccine. The repertoire was sequenced with immunoSEQ multiplex PCR; TCRdb's copy has only in-frame clones and lacks some. The table lists 95,000 to 150,000 clones, about 86% of them singletons. Sequencing used peripheral blood, obtained 28 days after the second AZD1222 dose. These receptors all come from an adult who received the AZD1222 COVID-19 vaccine.

This clone was detected a few times. The chain couples TRBV6-5 to TRBJ1-1; 10 positions match TRBD1. The germline CDR1 and CDR2 sequences are MNHEY and SVGAGI. V was pared by 4 bases and J by 3 bases, with 2 bases of the junction left unmatched. The CDR3 contains 14 residues. CDR3 amino acids: CASSFDRGHTEAFF. The CDR3 DNA sequence: TGTGCCAGCAGTTTCGACAGGGGGCACACTGAAGCTTTCTTT.

The chain has TRBV10-1 and TRBJ2-1; no definite D call. Trimming pared 2 bases from V and 5 bases from J, leaving 13 bases between. Germline loops: CDR1 WNHNN, CDR2 SYGVQD (reference sequence). CDR3 size: 15 residues. CDR3 in amino acids: CASSETRGSNNEQFF. CDR3 sequence (DNA): TGCGCCAGCAGTGAGACCCGCGGCTCTAACAATGAGCAGTTCTTC.

This CDR3 is CASTDGGLTYGYTF. The DNA for the CDR3 is TGTGCCAGCACCGACGGTGGACTTACCTATGGCTACACCTTC. The V call is TRBV5-5, the J call TRBJ1-2; no clear D. Trimming pared 6 bases from V and 4 bases from J, leaving 16 bases between. Germline-derived CDR1 and CDR2 are SGHKS and YYEKEE (reference sequence). The CDR3 is 14 residues long.

This CDR3 reads CAWSAAMNTEAFF. The DNA for the CDR3 is TGTGCCTGGAGTGCCGCCATGAACACTGAAGCTTTCTTT. The chain combines TRBV30 with TRBJ1-1, with D hard to call. This CDR3 is 13 amino acids long. Germline values: CDR1 GTSNPN, CDR2 SVGIG (reference sequence). V was shortened by 1 base and J by 0 bases, with 6 bases between the two germline ends.

The chain combines TRBV5-8 with TRBJ2-3; D gene uncertain. V was pared by 4 bases and J by 2 bases, with 11 bases between. Germline CDR1 is SGHTS and CDR2 is YDEGEE. CDR3 length equals 14 residues. DNA for the CDR3: TGTGCCAGCAGCCAAGGACCCTTCACAGATACGCAGTATTTT. Protein sequence: CASSQGPFTDTQYF.

The chain is built from TRBV5-1 and TRBJ1-5; maybe TRBD1 (6 bases). V was pared by 4 bases and J by 0 bases, with 14 bases between. The CDR3 is 16 amino acids. Germline assignment: CDR1 SGHRS and CDR2 YFSETQ. CDR3 protein: CASSADRLYSNQPQHF. The CDR3 DNA sequence: TGCGCCAGCAGCGCGGACAGACTATATAGCAATCAGCCCCAGCATTTT.

In nucleotides, the CDR3 is TGCGCCAGCAGCCCGGACAGGGAGAGGGCCCAGTACTTC. It translates to CASSPDRERAQYF. This chain joins TRBV4-3 and TRBJ2-5, with 8 bases matching TRBD1. Germline trimming cut 4 bases from V and 9 bases from J; bases unmatched to any gene: 7. The CDR3 contains 13 residues. Germline loops: CDR1 LGHNA, CDR2 YSLEER.

The chain employs TRBV6-5 and TRBJ1-1; D is ambiguous. Germline V gene lookup returns CDR1 MNHEY and CDR2 SVGAGI. This CDR3 region has 11 residues. The V and J ends lost 5 bases and 6 bases respectively, with 7 bases between them. CDR3 coding DNA: TGTGCCAGCAGTCTGACGCCTGAAGCTTTCTTT. The encoded protein is CASSLTPEAFF.

The table lists this clone with a count of one. This rearrangement joins TRBV30 to TRBJ2-1, with 8 positions matching TRBD2. V trimming: 3 bases; J trimming: 7 bases; junction bases outside the gene matches: 2. Germline CDR1 is GTSNPN and CDR2 is SVGIG (reference sequence). This CDR3 comprises 12 residues. The CDR3 protein is CAWSRGGNEQFF. The DNA for the CDR3 is TGTGCCTGGAGCCGGGGGGGGAATGAGCAGTTCTTC.

This chain uses TRBV27 with TRBJ1-3, with a weak D call TRBD1 (5 bases). V gave up 6 bases and J gave up 5 bases, with 14 bases separating them. This CDR3 contains 14 residues. Germline-derived CDR1 and CDR2 are MNHEY and SMNVEV (reference sequence). The CDR3 protein is CASRPGTPRNTIYF. The CDR3 DNA follows: TGTGCCAGCAGGCCTGGGACCCCCCGAAACACCATATATTTT.

The rearrangement uses TRBV5-1 and TRBJ2-2, with TRBD2 matching over 14 bases. CDR1 is SGHRS and CDR2 is YFSETQ in the germline V gene. The CDR3 has 17 amino acids. V lost 4 bases to trimming and J lost 4 bases; unmatched junction nucleotides: 6. This chain's CDR3 is CASSMGLAGASTGELFF. DNA for the CDR3: TGCGCCAGCAGCATGGGACTAGCGGGGGCGTCCACCGGGGAGCTGTTTTTT. The full variable domain, in which reference TRBV5-1 and TRBJ2-2 provide the parts outside the CDR3, is KAGVTQTPRYLIKTRGQQVTLSCSPISGHRSVSWYQQTPGQGLQFLFEYFSETQRNKGNFPGRFSGRQFSNSRSEMNVSTLELGDSALYLCASSMGLAGASTGELFFGEGSRLTVL.

This clone was found once. This rearrangement joins TRBV6-5 to TRBJ2-7; D gene uncertain. The CDR3 totals 12 residues. Germline CDR1 and CDR2: MNHEY and SVGAGI. Trimming pared 10 bases from V and 3 bases from J, leaving 13 bases between. The CDR3 is CATLPAGYEQYF. CDR3 sequence (DNA): TGTGCCACCCTACCCGCAGGCTACGAGCAGTACTTC.

This chain connects TRBV5-4 to TRBJ1-1, with TRBD1 matching over 8 bases. The V and J ends lost 2 bases and 6 bases, in that order; junction bases with no gene match: 6. Looked up from germline, CDR1 is SGHNT and CDR2 is YYREEE (reference sequence). CDR3 size: 14 residues. CDR3 coding DNA: TGTGCCAGCAGCTTAGGGACAGGAAAGCCTGAAGCTTTCTTT. Amino acid sequence: CASSLGTGKPEAFF.

The V call is TRBV19, the J call TRBJ1-1; D is unresolved. The CDR3 spans 15 residues. Trimming stripped 5 bases from V and 4 bases from J, with 17 bases between. Germline V lookup: CDR1 LNHDA, CDR2 SQIVND (reference sequence). The CDR3 nucleotides read TGTGCCAGTAGTCAAAATAGTGGTAGGAGCACTGAAGCTTTCTTT. This translates into CASSQNSGRSTEAFF. The whole variable domain, remainder taken from reference TRBV19 and TRBJ1-1, is DGGITQSPKYLFRKEGQNVTLSCEQNLNHDAMYWYRQDPGQGLRLIYYSQIVNDFQKGDIAEGYSVSREKKESFPLTVTSAQKNPTAFYLCASSQNSGRSTEAFFGQGTRLTVV.

This clone appeared a few times. The CDR3 spells CASSLLQRGIQYF. Written as DNA, the CDR3 is TGCGCCAGCAGCTTGTTGCAGCGGGGGATCCAGTACTTC. The rearrangement joins TRBV5-1 to TRBJ2-5; TRBD2 matches at 8 bases. The germline V gene encodes CDR1 SGHRS and CDR2 YFSETQ. With V trimmed by 1 base and J by 10 bases, 6 bases remained unmatched. There are 13 residues in the CDR3.

The genes are TRBV5-8 and TRBJ1-2; possible D gene TRBD1, 5 bases. The germline gives CDR1 SGHTS, CDR2 YDEGEE. The CDR3 has 15 amino acids. V was cut by 4 bases and J by 7 bases, with 20 bases left in between. As DNA, the CDR3 is TGTGCCAGCAGCGCGATAGGGACCGGCCTGGGTGGCTACACCTTC. Amino acids: CASSAIGTGLGGYTF.

This chain connects TRBV7-2 to TRBJ2-2, with a weak D call TRBD1 (5 bases). The germline V gene has CDR1 SGHTA and CDR2 FQGNSA. V gave up 5 bases and J gave up 1 base, with 11 bases separating them. This CDR3 region has 15 residues. DNA for the CDR3: TGTGCCAGCAGCACTCGGACATTGAACACCGGGGAGCTGTTTTTT. Amino acid sequence: CASSTRTLNTGELFF.

The chain links TRBV7-9 to TRBJ1-4, with a tentative D call TRBD1 (5 bases). The CDR3 has 16 residues. Trimming stripped 4 bases from V and 5 bases from J, with 17 bases between. Germline values: CDR1 SEHNR, CDR2 FQNEAQ (reference sequence). CDR3 coding DNA: TGTGCCAGCAGCTCAGGTCTAGGGGTCAACAATGAAAAACTGTTTTTT. Its translation: CASSSGLGVNNEKLFF.

CDR3: CASSLGFYGYTF. CDR3 in DNA: TGTGCCAGCAGCTTAGGGTTTTATGGCTACACCTTC. The chain has TRBV7-9 and TRBJ1-2, with D uncertain. V lost 1 base to trimming and J lost 5 bases, with 5 bases between them. The CDR3 runs 12 residues. Germline V gives CDR1 SEHNR, CDR2 FQNEAQ (reference sequence).

V gene TRBV3-1 (or the pseudogene TRBV3-2) combines with J gene TRBJ2-1, with D hard to call. Trimming left V 3 bases short and J 0 bases short, with 9 bases between. Per the germline V gene, CDR1 is LGHDT and CDR2 is YNNKEL (reference sequence). The length of the CDR3 is 15 residues. CDR3 loop: CASSHSPSSYNEQFF. CDR3 coding DNA: TGTGCCAGCAGCCACTCCCCTAGCTCCTACAATGAGCAGTTCTTC.

The chain is built from TRBV2 and TRBJ1-6; 7 bases are a match to TRBD1. The V gene end was trimmed by 6 bases and the J gene end by 14 bases; junction bases not matched to a gene: 13. The length of the CDR3 is 14 residues. Per germline, CDR1 SNHLY and CDR2 FYNNEI. CDR3 residues: CASSGGTVAETLHF. The CDR3 DNA is TGTGCCAGCAGCGGCGGGACAGTTGCAGAGACCCTCCACTTT.

The chain is built from TRBV7-6 and TRBJ2-7, with 7 bases aligning to TRBD1. The CDR3 runs 12 residues. Germline V gene data show CDR1 as SGHVS and CDR2 as FNYEAQ. V lost 9 bases, J lost 7 bases, and 9 bases stayed unmatched. Here the CDR3 reads CASTGEGEEQYF. CDR3 in DNA: TGTGCCAGTACAGGGGAAGGGGAGGAGCAGTACTTC. Based on the CDR3 plus reference TRBV7-6 and TRBJ2-7, the full variable domain is GAGVSQSPRYKVTKRGQDVALRCDPISGHVSLYWYRQALGQGPEFLTYFNYEAQQDKSGLPNDRFSAERPEGSISTLTIQRTEQRDSAMYRCASTGEGEEQYFGPGTRLTVT.